Measured by frequency, the clone carrying this T cell receptor (beta chain) is medium-sized. What it binds is unknown. Profiling of CSF cells used 10X single-cell V(D)J plus 5' expression. TCRdb reanalyzed the 10x single-cell sequencing reads, giving one entry per CDR3 protein sequence and no DNA. The sample is made up of 1,200 to 1,500 distinct CDR3 sequences, and the top ten hold approximately 11% of it. From germline, CDR1 is SGHNT and CDR2 YYREEE (reference sequence). CDR3 size: 16 residues. This record belongs to a study of CD8 T cells in cerebrospinal fluid in Alzheimer's disease. At the level of the study: Plate-based nested PCR sequencing and droplet-based sequencing measured CSF T cell clonal expansion. Study findings and constraints: Versus healthy subjects, Alzheimer's patients more often had clones of at least 3%. Patients with mild cognitive impairment or Alzheimer's disease had a larger top CSF clone percentage than controls.

The sequencing sample was made of cerebrospinal fluid. The source is a human donor with mild cognitive impairment. The chain joins TRBV5-4 to TRBJ2-3; the TCRdb call, TRBD2, lacks DNA for checking. This CDR3 reads CASSAFSGGAADTQYF.